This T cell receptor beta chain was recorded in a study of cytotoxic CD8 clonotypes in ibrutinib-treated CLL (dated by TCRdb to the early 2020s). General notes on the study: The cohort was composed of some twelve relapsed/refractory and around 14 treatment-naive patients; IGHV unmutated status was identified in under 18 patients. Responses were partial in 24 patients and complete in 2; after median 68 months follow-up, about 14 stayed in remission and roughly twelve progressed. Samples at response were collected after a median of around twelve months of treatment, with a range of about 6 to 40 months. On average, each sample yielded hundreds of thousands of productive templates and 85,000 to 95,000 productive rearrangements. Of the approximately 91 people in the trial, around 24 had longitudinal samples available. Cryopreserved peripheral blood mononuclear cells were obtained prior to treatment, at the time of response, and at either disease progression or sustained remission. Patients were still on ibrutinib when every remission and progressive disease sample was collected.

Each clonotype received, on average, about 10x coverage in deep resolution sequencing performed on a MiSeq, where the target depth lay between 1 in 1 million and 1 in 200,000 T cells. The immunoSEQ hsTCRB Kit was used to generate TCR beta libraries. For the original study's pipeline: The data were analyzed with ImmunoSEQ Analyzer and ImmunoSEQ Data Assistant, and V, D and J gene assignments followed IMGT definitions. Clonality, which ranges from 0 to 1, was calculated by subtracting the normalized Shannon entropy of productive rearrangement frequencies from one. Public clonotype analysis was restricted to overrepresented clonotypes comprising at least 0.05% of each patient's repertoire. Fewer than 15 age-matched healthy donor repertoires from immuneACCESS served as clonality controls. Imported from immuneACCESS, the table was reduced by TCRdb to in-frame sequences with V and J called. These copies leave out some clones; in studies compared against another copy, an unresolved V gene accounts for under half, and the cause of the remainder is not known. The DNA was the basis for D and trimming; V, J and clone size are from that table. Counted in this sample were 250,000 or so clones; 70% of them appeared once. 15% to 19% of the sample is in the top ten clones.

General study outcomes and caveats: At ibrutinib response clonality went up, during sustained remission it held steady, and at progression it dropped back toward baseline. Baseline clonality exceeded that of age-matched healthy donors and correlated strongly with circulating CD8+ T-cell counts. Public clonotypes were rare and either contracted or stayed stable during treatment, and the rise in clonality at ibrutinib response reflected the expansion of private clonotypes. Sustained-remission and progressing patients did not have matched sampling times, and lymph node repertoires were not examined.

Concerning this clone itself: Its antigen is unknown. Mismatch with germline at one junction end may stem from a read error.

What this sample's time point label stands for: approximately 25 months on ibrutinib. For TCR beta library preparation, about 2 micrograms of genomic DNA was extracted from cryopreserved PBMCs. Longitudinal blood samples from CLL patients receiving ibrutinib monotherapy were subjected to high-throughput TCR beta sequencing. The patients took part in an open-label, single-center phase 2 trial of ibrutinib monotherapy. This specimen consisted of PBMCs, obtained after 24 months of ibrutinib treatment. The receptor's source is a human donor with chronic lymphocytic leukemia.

The DNA is TGTGCCAGCCCGGGAGCGGGCGGCGGAGATCCGCAGTATTTT. Translated, it gives CASPGAGGGDPQYF. The sequence joins TRBV7-9 to TRBJ2-3, and TRBD2 may be the D gene, going by 6 matching bases. CDR1 is given as SEHNR and CDR2 as FQNEAQ, both from the germline V gene (reference sequence). Taken from cysteine to phenylalanine, the CDR3 has 14 residues. This entry keeps only the CDR3 DNA: 42 bases, framed from base 1. The reference TRBV7-9 and TRBJ2-3 proteins fill in what lies around the CDR3, so the full variable domain reads DTGVSQNPRHKITKRGQNVTFRCDPISEHNRLYWYRQTLGQGPEFLTYFQNEAQLEKSRLLSDRFSAERPKGSFSTLEIQRTEQGDSAMYLCASPGAGGGDPQYFGPGTRLTVL.